This T cell receptor beta chain came from a study of blood T cell repertoires in COVID-19. Across the whole study: Sources were T cells, B-cell-depleted T cells, or PBMCs; the material itself was cDNA or gDNA.

As handled by the study authors: Cell counts per sample came from amplifying reference gene primers. Measured with immunoSEQ multiplex PCR; TCRdb has only the in-frame clones, and not every one. V, J and clone size are those of that table, while D and trimming were read from the DNA. The sample lists about 520,000 clones; 75% to 90% were seen once. CDR3 length: 11 residues. Germline-derived CDR1 and CDR2 are MDHEN and SYDVKM. V was shortened by 7 bases and J by 5 bases, with 8 bases between the two germline ends. Material for sequencing was peripheral blood. The chain links TRBV28 to TRBJ1-2; D is unclear. This TCR was sampled from a human donor in a cohort sampled during active COVID-19. CDR3 nucleotide sequence: TGTGCCAGCAACTGGGCATATGGCTACACCTTC. Translating it yields CASNWAYGYTF.